Below are 32 T cell receptor beta chains sequenced from a single sample in a study of regulatory T cells in long-lasting Graves disease (dated by TCRdb to the early 2020s). The intended sense of this specimen's time point label: newly diagnosed GD, antithyroid drugs for less than 3 months. For both TCR sequencing and RNA sequencing, RNA was extracted from PBMCs in TRIzol. Library method: multiplex PCR. The instrument was an Illumina HiSeq 4000. iRepertoire HTBI primers and Arm-PCR amplification of CDR3 regions were used to construct TCR beta libraries. Using fastp trimming at Q25 and MiXCR clonotype assembly, TCRdb reanalyzed the public sequencing data and kept in-frame beta chains. Entries that share a CDR3 protein sequence are merged under the most common genes and DNA. Recorded for this sample are under 450,000 distinct CDR3 sequences; over 9.5% of them occurred a single time. The ten largest clones capture under 20% of the sample.

These records were also assigned to another study, of T cells in Graves' hyperthyroidism and ophthalmopathy.

The sequences come from peripheral blood mononuclear cells (PBMCs), collected at new diagnosis, from a patient treated with antithyroid drugs. The receptors originated from a woman aged 18-30 years with Graves disease. Donor details come from another sample of the same person, matched by shared clones.

This clonotype was counted a single time. Germline is not matched at one junction end, which may reflect a read error. The rearrangement links TRBV5-1 to TRBJ2-5; TRBD2 aligns across 7 bases. In germline, CDR1 is SGHRS, CDR2 YFSETQ. The CDR3 is 15 residues long. The CDR3 here is CASNLLARGQEAQYF. DNA for the CDR3: TGCGCCAGCAATCTACTAGCGCGGGGCCAAGAGGCCCAGTACTTC.

In this sample, this clonotype turned up many times. The chain couples TRBV7-2 to TRBJ2-7; 8 bases agree with TRBD1. Germline V gene lookup returns CDR1 SGHTA and CDR2 FQGNSA. This CDR3 contains 15 residues. The J segment lost 3 bases and the V segment lost 5 bases, leaving 9 bases of the junction unmatched. CDR3 amino acids: CASSLWGQEIYEQYF. In DNA, the CDR3 is TGTGCCAGCAGCCTCTGGGGACAGGAGATCTACGAGCAGTACTTC. Full variable domain (missing parts from reference TRBV7-2 and TRBJ2-7): GAGVSQSPSNKVTEKGKDVELRCDPISGHTALYWYRQSLGQGLEFLIYFQGNSAPDKSGLPSDRFSAERTGGSVSTLTIQRTQQEDSAVYLCASSLWGQEIYEQYFGPGTRLTVT.

The chain links TRBV27 to TRBJ1-5, with 9 bases matching TRBD1. V trimming: 6 bases; J trimming: 4 bases; junction bases outside the gene matches: 7. In germline, CDR1 is MNHEY, CDR2 SMNVEV (reference sequence). The CDR3 is 15 amino acids. The CDR3 DNA sequence: TGTGCCAGCAGGGATAGGACAGGGGTTAATCAGCCCCAGCATTTT. Its protein is CASRDRTGVNQPQHF.

This clonotype came up many times. The CDR3 protein is CASSIETEAFF. CDR3 bases: TGTGCCAGTAGTATAGAGACTGAAGCTTTCTTT. J is TRBJ1-1 and V is TRBV19; the D is unclear. This CDR3 region has 11 residues. Per germline, CDR1 LNHDA and CDR2 SQIVND (reference sequence). The V gene lost 0 bases and the J gene lost 5 bases, with 1 base spanning the gap.

This clonotype was seen only a few times. At one end, the junction sequence differs from germline, possibly due to a read error. The chain joins TRBV7-2 to TRBJ2-5; D might be TRBD2 (5 bases). Germline-derived CDR1 and CDR2 are SGHTA and FQGNSA. The CDR3 is made up of 15 amino acids. CDR3 DNA sequence: TGTGCCGGCAGCTTATGGTCCCGGGGTTGGGAGACCCAGTACTTC. This codes for CAGSLWSRGWETQYF.

This clonotype was observed at least ten times. V and J are TRBV6-2 or TRBV6-3 and TRBJ2-1; 9 bases line up with TRBD2. The CDR3 is 14 amino acids. The V segment lost 11 bases and the J segment 6 bases; nucleotides outside the gene matches: 11. Germline CDR1 MNHEY, CDR2 SVGEGT. The CDR3 DNA sequence: TGTGCCTCCTTGGCTTCGCGGGGGGGCAATGAGCAGTTCTTC. Translation gives CASLASRGGNEQFF.

This clonotype was recorded at least ten times. V and J are TRBV27 and TRBJ2-7, with D maybe TRBD1 (8 bases). The CDR3 has 18 amino acids. Looked up from germline, CDR1 is MNHEY and CDR2 is SMNVEV (reference sequence). Trimming took off 2 bases at V and 1 base at J, with 21 bases between the two ends. The DNA of the CDR3 is TGTGCCAGCAGTTTAGTCGGTATAACAGGGGGGGGGTCCTACGAGCAGTACTTC. It yields the protein CASSLVGITGGGSYEQYF.

This clonotype was seen a handful of times. The chain carries TRBV12-3 or TRBV12-4 and TRBJ2-1, with 8 bases that match TRBD2. This CDR3 has 14 residues. V lost 7 bases, J lost 9 bases, and 11 bases stayed unmatched. CDR3 protein: CASKPGREEREQFF. The CDR3 region has the DNA TGTGCCAGCAAACCTGGGCGGGAGGAGCGTGAGCAGTTCTTC.

In this sample, this clonotype turned up many times. This chain uses TRBV7-9 with TRBJ2-5; 7 bases are shared with TRBD2. Germline V gives CDR1 SEHNR, CDR2 FQNEAQ (reference sequence). The CDR3 has 14 amino acids. After removal of 5 bases from V and 2 bases from J, the junction contained 5 bases not matched to a gene. The CDR3 sequence: CASSKAGPQETQYF. CDR3 DNA: TGTGCCAGCAGCAAAGCGGGGCCACAAGAGACCCAGTACTTC.

This clonotype showed up many times. V gene TRBV7-9 combines with J gene TRBJ1-4, with D possibly being TRBD1 (5 bases). Trimming took 4 bases from V and 3 from J, leaving 15 bases between them. The germline V gene has CDR1 SEHNR and CDR2 FQNEAQ (reference sequence). CDR3 length equals 16 residues. The chain's CDR3 is CASSSRYRTPNEKLFF. The CDR3 region has the DNA TGTGCCAGCAGCTCCCGGTACAGGACTCCTAATGAAAAACTGTTTTTT.

This clonotype has a handful of counts. The V gene is TRBV6-1, the J gene TRBJ1-1; D remains ambiguous. CDR3 length equals 12 residues. V lost 6 bases and J 3 bases, leaving 8 bases between the germline ends. Germline assignment: CDR1 MNHNS and CDR2 SASEGT. CDR3 in amino acids: CASRKSYTEAFF. The CDR3 bases are TGTGCCAGCAGGAAGTCGTACACTGAAGCTTTCTTT.

This clonotype has more than one count but fewer than ten. The CDR3, as DNA: TGTGCCAGCAGCCCCCTGGTGACTAGGAATGAGTTCTTC. Translated, it gives CASSPLVTRNEFF. V gene TRBV12-3 or TRBV12-4 combines with J gene TRBJ2-1; possibly TRBD2 for D (6 bases). The length of the CDR3 is 13 residues. V lost 6 bases, J lost 14 bases, and 20 bases lay in between.

The table lists this clonotype with a few counts. V is TRBV5-1 and J is TRBJ2-7; TRBD1 aligns across 7 bases. Trimming at V came to 10 bases and at J to 3 bases, leaving 16 bases not matched to a gene. The CDR3 is 15 amino acids. CDR1 is SGHRS and CDR2 is YFSETQ in the germline V gene. CDR3 amino acids: CARKSSGQAVYEQYF. CDR3 bases: TGCGCCCGCAAAAGTTCAGGACAGGCCGTCTACGAGCAGTACTTC. Looking up the rest from reference TRBV5-1 and TRBJ2-7 gives the full variable domain: KAGVTQTPRYLIKTRGQQVTLSCSPISGHRSVSWYQQTPGQGLQFLFEYFSETQRNKGNFPGRFSGRQFSNSRSEMNVSTLELGDSALYLCARKSSGQAVYEQYFGPGTRLTVT.

This rearrangement joins TRBV7-2 to TRBJ1-5, with 7 bases aligning to TRBD1. Per germline, CDR1 SGHTA and CDR2 FQGNSA. Trimming took 5 bases from V and 0 from J; bases not matched to a gene: 10. The length of the CDR3 is 17 residues. CDR3 nucleotide sequence: TGTGCCAGCAGCCCACGGGACAGCCGATATAGCAATCAGCCCCAGCATTTT. Protein sequence: CASSPRDSRYSNQPQHF.

This clonotype was counted at least ten times. The chain uses TRBV11-1 and TRBJ2-1; 10 nucleotides agree with TRBD2. V trimming: 2 bases; J trimming: 8 bases; junction bases outside the gene matches: 6. Germline loops: CDR1 SGHAT, CDR2 FQDESV (reference sequence). The CDR3 totals 15 residues. CDR3 nucleotide sequence: TGTGCCAGCAGCTTAACGTCTAGCGGGGGCTATGAGCAGTTCTTC. This sequence encodes CASSLTSSGGYEQFF. The full variable domain, with the rest looked up from reference TRBV11-1 and TRBJ2-1, is EAEVAQSPRYKITEKSQAVAFWCDPISGHATLYWYRQILGQGPELLVQFQDESVVDDSQLPKDRFSAERLKGVDSTLKIQPAELGDSAMYLCASSLTSSGGYEQFFGPGTRLTVL.

The chain links TRBV4-3 to TRBJ1-2; the D is unclear. V was cut by 2 bases and J by 3 bases, with 10 bases left in between. Germline CDR1 is LGHNA and CDR2 is YSLEER. CDR3 length: 14 amino acids. Here the CDR3 DNA reads TGCGCCAGCAGCCAATTCCTAGGAGACTATGGCTACACCTTC. Protein product: CASSQFLGDYGYTF.

This chain links TRBV15 with TRBJ2-1, with a weak D call TRBD1 (5 bases). This CDR3 is built from 15 residues. V lost 3 bases and J lost 10, with 19 bases in between. The germline gives CDR1 LNHNV, CDR2 YYDKDF (reference sequence). CDR3 sequence (DNA): TGTGCCACCAGCAGGACAAGGGAAAGGGGAAAGGAGCAGTTCTTC. Protein sequence: CATSRTRERGKEQFF. Full variable domain (rest looked up from reference TRBV15 and TRBJ2-1): DAMVIQNPRYQVTQFGKPVTLSCSQTLNHNVMYWYQQKSSQAPKLLFHYYDKDFNNEADTPDNFQSRRPNTSFCFLDIRSPGLGDTAMYLCATSRTRERGKEQFFGPGTRLTVL.

This chain uses TRBV30 with TRBJ2-3; D is perhaps TRBD2 (5 bases). CDR1 is GTSNPN and CDR2 is SVGIG in the germline V gene (reference sequence). The CDR3 is made up of 15 amino acids. V was clipped by 2 bases and J by 1 base, with 13 bases between them. The CDR3 DNA follows: TGTGCCTGGAGTCCCCGCGGGCGGGGCACAGATACGCAGTATTTT. Its protein is CAWSPRGRGTDTQYF. The full variable domain, its missing parts supplied by reference TRBV30 and TRBJ2-3, is SQTIHQWPATLVQPVGSPLSLECTVEGTSNPNLYWYRQAAGRGLQLLFYSVGIGQISSEVPQNLSASRPQDRQFILSSKKLLLSDSGFYLCAWSPRGRGTDTQYFGPGTRLTVL.

This clonotype was counted only a few times. J is TRBJ1-6 and V is TRBV7-9, with 10 positions matching TRBD1. CDR1 is SEHNR, CDR2 FQNEAQ, per germline (reference sequence). This CDR3 comprises 21 residues. V shed 4 bases, J shed 0 bases, and the junction held 15 bases outside the gene matches. This CDR3 is CASSSPGQGRHRSSYNSPLHF. CDR3 bases: TGTGCCAGCAGCTCTCCGGGACAGGGGCGACATAGGAGCTCCTATAATTCACCCCTCCACTTT.

This clonotype was observed at least ten times. CDR3 nucleotide sequence: TGTGCCAGCAGCTTACGTGACCACACAGATACGCAGTATTTT. Translation gives CASSLRDHTDTQYF. The chain uses TRBV11-2 and TRBJ2-3, with D hard to call. The CDR3 spans 14 residues. The ends were cut back, 2 bases at V and 2 bases at J, with 8 bases in the middle. Germline CDR1 reads SGHAT; CDR2 reads FQNNGV. Together with reference TRBV11-2 and TRBJ2-3, the CDR3 gives the full variable domain: EAGVAQSPRYKIIEKRQSVAFWCNPISGHATLYWYQQILGQGPKLLIQFQNNGVVDDSQLPKDRFSAERLKGVDSTLKIQPAKLEDSAVYLCASSLRDHTDTQYFGPGTRLTVL.

At least ten counts were recorded for this clonotype. The rearrangement uses TRBV18 and TRBJ1-2; 7 nucleotides line up with TRBD1. The CDR3 extends over 15 amino acids. Germline CDR1 and CDR2: KGHSH and LQKENI. V lost 1 base to trimming and J lost 4 bases; unmatched junction nucleotides: 6. The DNA of the CDR3 is TGTGCCAGCTCACCACGGGACAGACCTTCCTATGGCTACACCTTC. It yields the protein CASSPRDRPSYGYTF.

V usage is TRBV6-2 or TRBV6-3 and J usage is TRBJ1-2, with D perhaps matching TRBD1 (6 bases). Between the trimmed V and J ends, which lost 0 bases and 5 bases, there was a span of 19 bases. There are 17 residues in the CDR3. From germline, CDR1 is MNHEY and CDR2 SVGEGT. The CDR3 nucleotides read TGTGCCAGCAGTTACTCCCACCGGCAGGGGTGGATGTATGGCTACACCTTC. This gives the protein CASSYSHRQGWMYGYTF.

This clonotype was detected only a few times. This chain links TRBV20-1 with TRBJ2-4; a possible D gene is TRBD1 (5 bases). This CDR3 is 14 amino acids long. Between the trimmed V and J ends, which lost 3 bases and 7 bases, there was a span of 16 bases. CDR1 and CDR2 (germline): DFQATT, SNEGSKA (reference sequence). CDR3 in DNA: TGCAGTGCTAGCTTTGACAGAAAGGGGAACATTCAGTACTTC. The encoded protein is CSASFDRKGNIQYF.

With respect to this clonotype: It is likely a read error: a sequence one base away is far more abundant. V and J are TRBV27 and TRBJ2-5; 9 nucleotides line up with TRBD1. Germline values: CDR1 MNHEY, CDR2 SMNVEV (reference sequence). The CDR3 consists of 20 residues. V was pared by 5 bases and J by 5 bases, with 24 bases of the junction left unmatched. The CDR3 here is CASSDPHAPRTGVGGETQYF. Written as DNA, the CDR3 is TGTGCCAGCAGTGATCCACACGCCCCCCGGACAGGGGTCGGTGGGGAGACCCAGTACTTC.

This clonotype was seen repeatedly, ten times or more. The chain links TRBV12-3 or TRBV12-4 to TRBJ1-4, with 8 bases matching TRBD1. Trimming cost V 7 bases and J 6 bases; bases outside gene matches: 7. The CDR3 contains 14 residues. The CDR3 protein is CASNFPGGDEKLFF. CDR3 bases: TGTGCCAGCAATTTCCCAGGGGGCGATGAAAAACTGTTTTTT.

This clonotype was seen repeatedly, ten times or more. The V call is TRBV4-3, the J call TRBJ1-5; 7 nucleotides match TRBD1. There are 16 residues in the CDR3. Unmatched junction bases numbered 4, after V lost 1 base and J lost 1 base. Germline V gives CDR1 LGHNA, CDR2 YSLEER. The DNA of the CDR3 is TGCGCCAGCAGCCAAGGAGTCAGGGGGAGCAATCAGCCCCAGCATTTT. Protein product: CASSQGVRGSNQPQHF.

This clonotype appeared a few times. V and J are TRBV5-1 and TRBJ1-1; D is undetermined. Germline loops: CDR1 SGHRS, CDR2 YFSETQ. CDR3 size: 13 residues. Trimming left V 4 bases short and J 5 bases short, with 12 bases between. The CDR3 spells CASSVGRWTEAFF. Here the CDR3 DNA reads TGCGCCAGCAGCGTAGGACGGTGGACTGAAGCTTTCTTT.

The CDR3 DNA follows: TGTGCCAGCAGTGAACGGGGGCCCACTGAAGCTTTCTTT. Translation: CASSERGPTEAFF. V is TRBV6-4 and J is TRBJ1-1; maybe TRBD1 (6 bases). V was pared by 3 bases and J by 4 bases, with 9 bases between. Germline V gene lookup returns CDR1 MRHNA and CDR2 SNTAGT. This CDR3 has 13 amino acids.

This clonotype was detected ten times or more. The chain is built from TRBV2 and TRBJ1-5, with TRBD1 as a possible D gene (6 bases). The CDR3 covers 13 residues. The germline CDR1 and CDR2 sequences are SNHLY and FYNNEI. The CDR3 reads CSGVVIGNQPQHF. CDR3 DNA sequence: TGTTCAGGGGTTGTAATTGGCAATCAGCCCCAGCATTTT.

This clonotype was counted many times. The genes are TRBV11-2 and TRBJ2-2; TRBD1 aligns across 9 bases. Trimming took 7 bases from V and 6 from J; bases not matched to a gene: 6. CDR3 length: 14 amino acids. Germline-derived CDR1 and CDR2 are SGHAT and FQNNGV. The CDR3 here is CASKPGQGSGELFF. CDR3 DNA: TGTGCCAGCAAACCGGGACAGGGATCCGGGGAGCTGTTTTTT. Full variable domain (outside the CDR3, taken from reference TRBV11-2 and TRBJ2-2): EAGVAQSPRYKIIEKRQSVAFWCNPISGHATLYWYQQILGQGPKLLIQFQNNGVVDDSQLPKDRFSAERLKGVDSTLKIQPAKLEDSAVYLCASKPGQGSGELFFGEGSRLTVL.

This clonotype appeared once. The chain has TRBV20-1 and TRBJ2-7, with D possibly TRBD1 on 6 matching bases. The length of the CDR3 is 14 residues. V was pared by 0 bases and J by 4 bases, with 13 bases between. Germline-derived CDR1 and CDR2 are DFQATT and SNEGSKA (reference sequence). The CDR3: CSARDLRQAYEQYV. CDR3 nucleotides: TGCAGTGCTAGAGATCTCCGACAGGCGTACGAGCAGTACGTC.

In its sample, this clonotype was seen many times. The chain recombines TRBV6-5 with TRBJ2-2; no firm D call. V lost 2 bases and J 0 bases, leaving 19 bases between the germline ends. Looked up from germline, CDR1 is MNHEY and CDR2 is SVGAGI. The CDR3 consists of 19 residues. CDR3: CASSYGQPVYHANTGELFF. In nucleotides, the CDR3 is TGTGCCAGCAGTTACGGGCAGCCCGTGTATCACGCGAACACCGGGGAGCTGTTTTTT.